The present TCR beta chain was sequenced within a study of T cell repertoires in ileal Crohn's disease. Background on the study: Postoperative therapy was given to about half: some eleven thiopurines, 15 to 20 anti-TNF agents.

Whole-study results and caveats: Active smokers at surgery had more clonal expansions than non-smokers. High-frequency clones were more common in sorted CD8 than CD4 cells. All patients with clonality above 26.8% had endoscopic recurrence.

Deletions cut 1 base from V and 7 bases from J, with 24 bases between. CDR1 SGDLS and CDR2 YYNGEE come from the germline V gene. This CDR3 region has 18 residues. Repertoires were generated with immunoSEQ multiplex PCR, while TCRdb's copy carries only in-frame clones and drops some. The sample carries about 62,000 clones, around nine tenths recorded once. Stated time point: neoterminal ileum biopsy at postoperative endoscopy, about 6 months after surgery. To note about this clone: Its specificity is not known.

This clonotype was obtained from an adult with Crohn's disease. The sequenced material came from ileal tissue. The chain links TRBV9 to TRBJ2-1; D possibly corresponds to TRBD2 (6 bases). The CDR3 here is CASSVLGGPGPVTNEQFF. DNA of the CDR3: TGTGCCAGCAGCGTACTGGGGGGACCGGGACCGGTAACTAATGAGCAGTTCTTC.